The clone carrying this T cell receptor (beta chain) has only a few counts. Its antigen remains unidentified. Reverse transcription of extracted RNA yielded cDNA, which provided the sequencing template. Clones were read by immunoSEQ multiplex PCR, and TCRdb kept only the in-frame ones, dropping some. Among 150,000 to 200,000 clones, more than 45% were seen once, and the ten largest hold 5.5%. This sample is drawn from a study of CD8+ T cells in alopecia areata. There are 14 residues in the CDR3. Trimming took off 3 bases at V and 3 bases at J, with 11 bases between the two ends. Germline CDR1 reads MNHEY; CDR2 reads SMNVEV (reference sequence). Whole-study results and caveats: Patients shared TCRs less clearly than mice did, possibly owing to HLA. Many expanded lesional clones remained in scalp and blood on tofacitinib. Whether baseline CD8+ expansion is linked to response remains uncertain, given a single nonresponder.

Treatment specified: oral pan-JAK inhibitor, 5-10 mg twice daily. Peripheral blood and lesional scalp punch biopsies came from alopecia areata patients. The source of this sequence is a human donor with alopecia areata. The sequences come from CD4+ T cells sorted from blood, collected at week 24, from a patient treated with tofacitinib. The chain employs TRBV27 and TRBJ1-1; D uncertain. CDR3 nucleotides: TGTGCCAGCAGTTTCGCGCGGACGGACACTGAAGCTTTCTTT. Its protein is CASSFARTDTEAFF.